Below, one T cell receptor beta chain is given with its context. Its specificity is unknown. The record originates from a study of T cell responses to AZD1222 COVID-19 vaccine. Whole-study results and caveats: Seropositive AZD1222 recipients at baseline numbered only five or six.

Generated by immunoSEQ multiplex PCR, the TCRdb table keeps only in-frame clones and is missing some. The sample has 50,000 to 70,000 clones; approximately 89% are singletons. J gave up 4 bases and V 4 bases, and 6 bases lay outside the gene matches. The CDR3 spans 15 residues. Germline values: CDR1 SNHLY, CDR2 FYNNEI. The clonotype comes from an adult in good health. The specimen was peripheral blood, collected on day 0 of MenACWY control vaccination. The chain couples TRBV2 to TRBJ2-2, with 7 bases fitting TRBD1. The CDR3 spells CASSVIEGATGELFF. The CDR3 DNA reads as TGTGCCAGCAGTGTCATAGAGGGGGCCACCGGGGAGCTGTTTTTT.